This is a list of T cell receptor beta chains from one sample in a study of cytomegalovirus exposure and HLA in healthy donors. Using immunoSEQ multiplex PCR, the repertoire was profiled, and TCRdb retains in-frame clones only, with some absent. The sample carries roughly 140,000 clones, just over 90% recorded once. Specimen: PBMCs. Receptors were obtained from a young man in good health and CMV-seronegative. CDR3s include the opening cysteine and the closing phenylalanine or tryptophan. A D gene is named only where the DNA matches it firmly. The size of a clone is reported for some rows only, either as once, few or many, or as a class for expanded clones.

D gene	clone size	V gene	J gene	CDR3 DNA	CDR3 protein
TRBD1	.	TRBV9	TRBJ2-1	TGTGCCAGCAGCGTAGCACAGGGGGCTAGGAGCTCCTACAATGAGCAGTTCTTC	CASSVAQGARSSYNEQFF
TRBD2	.	TRBV7-7	TRBJ2-1	TGTGCCAGCAGCCTTCTCCCTAGCGGGTCCAATGAGCAGTTCTTC	CASSLLPSGSNEQFF
TRBD2	.	TRBV5-6	TRBJ2-5	TGTGCCAGCAGCCGGGAGGGCCACCAAGAGACCCAGTACTTC	CASSREGHQETQYF
TRBD2	.	TRBV25-1	TRBJ2-1	TGTGCCAGCAGCCAACTAGCGGGAAAGGTCTATGAGCAGTTCTTC	CASSQLAGKVYEQFF
.	.	TRBV7-9	TRBJ1-2	TGTGCCAGCAGCTTAAAAGGGGCAGGGATGGACTATGGCTACACCTTC	CASSLKGAGMDYGYTF
TRBD1	.	TRBV7-2	TRBJ2-2	TGTGCCAGCAGCCTGGTGGGACAGGGGGCGATCGGGGAGCTGTTTTTT	CASSLVGQGAIGELFF
.	.	TRBV10-1	TRBJ1-1	TGCGCCAGCAGTGAGTCGCGGGGGCAAACTGAAGCTTTCTTT	CASSESRGQTEAFF
TRBD1	.	TRBV6-1	TRBJ2-6	TGTGCCAGCAGTGAGTCGATCGGACAGGGGACCGGCGTCCTGACTTTC	CASSESIGQGTGVLTF
TRBD2	.	TRBV7-6	TRBJ2-3	TGTGCCAGCAGCATTACGGCCGGGACTAGCGGGGGGGCCGTTTTAGATACGCAGTATTTT	CASSITAGTSGGAVLDTQYF
TRBD1	.	TRBV7-8	TRBJ2-4	TGTGCCAGCAGCTCCGACAGGGTCGCCCTAGCCAAAAACATTCAGTACTTC	CASSSDRVALAKNIQYF
.	.	TRBV29-1	TRBJ2-7	TGCAGCGTTGACATACCCGGGTCCTCCTACGAGCAGTACTTC	CSVDIPGSSYEQYF
.	.	TRBV10-2	TRBJ1-5	TGCGCCAGCAAGCGGACAGATAGCAATCAGCCCCAGCATTTT	CASKRTDSNQPQHF
TRBD2	.	TRBV29-1	TRBJ2-1	TGCAGAGTTAGCGGGGGGGCGGGTAATGAGCAGTTCTTC	CRVSGGAGNEQFF
TRBD2	few	TRBV14	TRBJ2-1	TGTGCCAGCAGACCGGGACTAGCGGGAAGTGAGCAGTTCTTC	CASRPGLAGSEQFF
.	.	TRBV21-1	TRBJ2-5	TGTGCCAGCAGCAATGGCCGTCCTACCGGAGAGGAGACCCAGTACTTC	CASSNGRPTGEETQYF
TRBD2	few	TRBV4-3	TRBJ2-3	TGCGCCAGCAGCCAATTAGCGGGAGCCACAGATACGCAGTATTTT	CASSQLAGATDTQYF
TRBD1	.	TRBV6-1	TRBJ1-3	TGTGCCAGCAGTCTCCCAGGGGGCCCTGGAAACACCATATATTTT	CASSLPGGPGNTIYF